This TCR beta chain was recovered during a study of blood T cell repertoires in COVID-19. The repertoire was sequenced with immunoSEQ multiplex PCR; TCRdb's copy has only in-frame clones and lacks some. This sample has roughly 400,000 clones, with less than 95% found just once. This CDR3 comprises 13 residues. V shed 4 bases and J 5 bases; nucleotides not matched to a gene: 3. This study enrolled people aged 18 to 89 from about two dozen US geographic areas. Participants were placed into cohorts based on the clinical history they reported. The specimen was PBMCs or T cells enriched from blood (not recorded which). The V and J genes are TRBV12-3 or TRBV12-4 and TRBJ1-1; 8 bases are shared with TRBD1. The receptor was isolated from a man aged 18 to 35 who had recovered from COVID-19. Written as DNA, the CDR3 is TGTGCCAGCAGTTCCCAGGGGGCGACTGAAGCTTTCTTT. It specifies CASSSQGATEAFF.